This TCR beta chain came from a study of regulatory T cells in long-lasting Graves disease. Time point: persistent/refractory GD, antithyroid drugs over 5 years with positive TRAb. Researchers made the TCR library from RNA that was extracted from PBMCs. By American Thyroid Association guidelines, Graves' disease was diagnosed in the cohort. Enrollment of patients was through an endocrinology department in Xi'an, China. In building TCR beta libraries, iRepertoire HTBI primers were used together with Arm-PCR of CDR3 regions. TCRdb fed the multiplex PCR reads into MiXCR, producing one record per CDR3 protein. This repertoire shows hundreds of thousands of distinct CDR3 sequences, around 20% found once; its top ten account for 6.5% to 10%. CDR1 and CDR2 from the germline V gene are SGHTA and FQGNSA. Trimming at V came to 2 bases and at J to 8 bases, leaving 8 bases not matched to a gene. The CDR3 is 16 amino acids.

The V and J genes are TRBV7-2 and TRBJ2-1; 11 bases are a match to TRBD2. This receptor was identified in a female donor with Graves disease. Sample: peripheral blood mononuclear cells (PBMCs), taken when the disease was refractory, from a patient treated with antithyroid drugs. CDR3 DNA sequence: TGTGCCAGCAGCTTAAATAGCGGGAGGGCCAACTATGAGCAGTTCTTC. As protein: CASSLNSGRANYEQFF.